This passage covers 2 T cell receptor beta chains from one sample sequenced in a study of shared clonotypes between healthy human individuals. Sequencing was performed with immunoSEQ multiplex PCR; in TCRdb, only in-frame clones are kept and a portion is missing. The table lists around 2.1 million clones, around 95% of them singletons. The specimen sequenced was naive CD4+ T cells sorted from blood. As for subset: CD45RA+ positively selected. These receptors were taken from a man between 18 and 35 years old in good health.

This sequence joins TRBV7-9 and TRBJ2-6; 9 bases map to TRBD1. The germline CDR1 and CDR2 sequences are SEHNR and FQNEAQ (reference sequence). This CDR3 has 17 amino acids. V lost 6 bases, J lost 1 base, and 7 bases stayed unmatched. Here the CDR3 reads CASSSGQGYSGANVLTF. The DNA for the CDR3 is TGTGCCAGCAGTTCGGGACAGGGTTATTCTGGGGCCAACGTCCTGACTTTC.

The chain has TRBV7-2 and TRBJ1-2; D is perhaps TRBD1 (5 bases). The CDR3 contains 15 residues. V lost 4 bases and J 4 bases, leaving 16 bases between the germline ends. Germline CDR1 reads SGHTA; CDR2 reads FQGNSA. CDR3 nucleotide sequence: TGTGCCAGCAGCTCCCCTGACAGTGGAGGCTATGGCTACACCTTC. Translating it yields CASSSPDSGGYGYTF.